Listed below are T cell receptor beta chains from one sample, sequenced in a study of CD8+ T cells in alopecia areata. Sequencing used immunoSEQ multiplex PCR; TCRdb keeps in-frame clones, though not all of them. The repertoire holds approximately 180,000 clones, with roughly 53% as singletons. Sequencing was performed on CD8+ T cells sorted from blood, taken at week 24, from a patient treated with tofacitinib. The receptors stem from a human donor with alopecia areata. CDR3s include the opening cysteine and the closing phenylalanine or tryptophan. The D gene is left open where the match is weak. Clone size is not always given. Where it is, it says once, few, many or a class for expanded clones.

d_gene	v_gene	j_gene	abundance	CDR3aa	CDR3nt
-	TRBV4-3	TRBJ1-1	few	CASSPLLNTEAFF	TGCGCCAGCAGCCCGCTACTGAACACTGAAGCTTTCTTT
-	TRBV27	TRBJ2-7	-	CASSSDSATYEQYF	TGTGCCAGCAGTTCCGACAGCGCGACCTACGAGCAGTACTTC
-	TRBV5-6	TRBJ1-5	few	CASSTGQTNQPQHF	TGTGCCAGCAGCACTGGACAGACTAATCAGCCCCAGCATTTT
-	TRBV15	TRBJ2-3	few	CATSGLGEEDTQYF	TGTGCCACCAGCGGATTAGGGGAGGAGGATACGCAGTATTTT
-	TRBV27	TRBJ1-1	-	CASARTGTEAFF	TGTGCCAGCGCGAGGACGGGCACTGAAGCTTTCTTT
-	TRBV6-5	TRBJ2-1	few	CASTTQWGSYNEQFF	TGTGCCAGCACCACTCAATGGGGCTCCTACAATGAGCAGTTCTTC
-	TRBV6-1	TRBJ1-4	-	CASSEAYQLTDEKLFF	TGTGCCAGCAGTGAAGCGTATCAGTTGACAGATGAAAAACTGTTTTTT
-	TRBV6-5	TRBJ1-1	-	CASSFREGNTEAFF	TGTGCCAGCAGTTTTAGGGAGGGGAACACTGAAGCTTTCTTT
-	TRBV15	TRBJ1-1	few	CATSRGGENTEAFF	TGTGCCACCAGCAGAGGTGGTGAGAACACTGAAGCTTTCTTT
-	TRBV4-3	TRBJ2-5	-	CASSQDLGPRQETQYF	TGCGCCAGCAGCCAAGATCTGGGCCCCAGGCAGGAGACCCAGTACTTC
-	TRBV7-2	TRBJ2-1	-	CASSLGLRGEQFF	TGTGCCAGCAGCTTAGGTCTTAGGGGTGAGCAGTTCTTC
-	TRBV19	TRBJ1-3	few	CASSRISSGNTIYF	TGTGCCAGTAGTAGAATCAGTTCTGGAAACACCATATATTTT
TRBD2	TRBV29-1	TRBJ2-1	-	CSVLGGQAYNEQFF	TGCAGCGTATTGGGAGGGCAGGCCTACAATGAGCAGTTCTTC
-	TRBV29-1	TRBJ2-2	-	CSVVGVAGELFF	TGCAGCGTTGTTGGGGTGGCCGGGGAGCTGTTTTTT
-	TRBV9	TRBJ2-5	once	CASSHASGVQETQYF	TGTGCCAGCAGCCACGCAAGTGGGGTCCAAGAGACCCAGTACTTC
-	TRBV6-6	TRBJ2-7	-	CASSNPRASSYEQYF	TGTGCCAGCAGCAACCCCAGGGCGAGCTCCTACGAGCAGTACTTC
-	TRBV19	TRBJ1-1	-	CASSQHANTEAFF	TGTGCCAGTAGTCAGCATGCCAACACTGAAGCTTTCTTT
TRBD2	TRBV9	TRBJ2-7	-	CASSSPRGTSGGSSYEQYF	TGTGCCAGCAGCTCCCCCAGGGGGACTAGCGGGGGGTCGTCCTACGAGCAGTACTTC
-	TRBV7-2	TRBJ2-7	few	CASSLARDVYEQYF	TGTGCCAGCAGCTTAGCCCGGGACGTCTACGAGCAGTACTTC
TRBD1	TRBV29-1	TRBJ2-7	-	CSGAGGQGTYEQYF	TGCAGCGGTGCGGGGGGACAGGGGACTTACGAGCAGTACTTC
-	TRBV30	TRBJ2-3	-	CAWSGSGSNTDTQYF	TGTGCCTGGAGCGGATCCGGGAGCAACACAGATACGCAGTATTTT
TRBD1	TRBV29-1	TRBJ1-1	-	CSAPDAKDRRGTEAFF	TGCAGCGCCCCTGACGCTAAGGACAGGCGAGGGACTGAAGCTTTCTTT
-	TRBV19	TRBJ1-5	-	CASRRGDQPQHF	TGTGCCAGTAGGAGGGGGGATCAGCCCCAGCATTTT
-	TRBV19	TRBJ1-1	few	CASNPRGRGMTEAFF	TGTGCCAGTAACCCTAGAGGTCGAGGTATGACTGAAGCTTTCTTT
TRBD2	TRBV9	TRBJ2-7	few	CASSVEAGDSYEQYF	TGTGCCAGCAGCGTAGAGGCGGGGGACTCCTACGAGCAGTACTTC
TRBD1	TRBV2	TRBJ2-3	-	CASSYYPGTGKADTQYF	TGTGCCAGCAGCTACTACCCCGGGACAGGCAAAGCAGATACGCAGTATTTT
TRBD1	TRBV5-6	TRBJ2-1	-	CASSSGTGVNEQFF	TGTGCCAGCAGCTCCGGGACAGGGGTCAATGAGCAGTTCTTC
-	TRBV4-1	TRBJ2-3	-	CASSQEDRTDRCLYF	TGCGCCAGCAGCCAAGAAGACAGAACCGACAGATGTTTGTATTTT